These 19 T cell receptor beta chains originate from one sample sequenced in a study of blood T cell repertoires in COVID-19. Sequencing was performed with immunoSEQ multiplex PCR; in TCRdb, only in-frame clones are kept and a portion is missing. This sample has roughly 200,000 clones, with approximately 80% found just once. Material for sequencing was peripheral blood. Receptors originate from a woman aged 80 or over with COVID-19, enrolled during active disease.

The chain links TRBV19 to TRBJ2-3; a possible D gene is TRBD2 (5 bases). Trimming pared 5 bases from V and 0 bases from J, leaving 9 bases between. CDR1 and CDR2 from the germline V gene are LNHDA and SQIVND (reference sequence). The CDR3 is 14 amino acids. DNA of the CDR3: TGTGCCAGTAGTCCCGGACTCAGCACAGATACGCAGTATTTT. It is translated as CASSPGLSTDTQYF.

This chain joins TRBV5-6 and TRBJ1-2; D gene uncertain. In germline, CDR1 is SGHDT, CDR2 YYEEEE. Trimming took off 4 bases at V and 4 bases at J, with 23 bases between the two ends. This CDR3 has 17 residues. This chain's CDR3 is CASSQEGRKSLFYGYTF. The CDR3 DNA follows: TGTGCCAGCAGCCAGGAAGGCAGGAAGAGTCTGTTCTATGGCTACACCTTC.

The V gene is TRBV20-1, the J gene TRBJ1-5; the D is unclear. The V and J ends lost 3 bases and 0 bases respectively, with 3 bases between them. The CDR3 spans 12 residues. Germline V CDR1 and CDR2: DFQATT, SNEGSKA (reference sequence). The CDR3: CSASHSNQPQHF. CDR3 in DNA: TGCAGTGCTAGTCATAGCAATCAGCCCCAGCATTTT.

The chain combines TRBV2 with TRBJ1-5; 7 bases align to TRBD1. The CDR3 has 14 residues. Trimming took 6 bases from V and 2 from J; bases not matched to a gene: 4. The germline V gene has CDR1 SNHLY and CDR2 FYNNEI. The CDR3 nucleotides are TGTGCCAGCAGCCAGGGGGTTGGCAATCAGCCCCAGCATTTT. Amino acid sequence: CASSQGVGNQPQHF.

The J gene is TRBJ2-2, the V gene TRBV12-3 or TRBV12-4; no definite D call. Trimming pared 5 bases from V and 9 bases from J, leaving 7 bases between. The CDR3 consists of 11 residues. The CDR3 is CASSVSRELFF. The CDR3 bases are TGTGCCAGCAGTGTTAGCCGGGAGCTGTTTTTT.

The CDR3, as DNA: TGTGCCAGCACCGCCATGGAGGGGCAGCCCCAGCATTTT. Translated: CASTAMEGQPQHF. This chain links TRBV5-8 with TRBJ1-5, with D possibly matching TRBD1 (5 bases). The CDR3 is made up of 13 amino acids. In germline, CDR1 is SGHTS, CDR2 YDEGEE. V was shortened by 6 bases and J by 7 bases, with 14 bases between the two germline ends.

This clone was found once. The chain recombines TRBV24-1 with TRBJ1-2, with 10 bases that match TRBD1. The V segment lost 4 bases and the J segment 7 bases; nucleotides outside the gene matches: 5. Germline CDR1 KGHDR, CDR2 SFDVKD. There are 14 residues in the CDR3. The CDR3 here is CATSDMTGGRGYTF. For the CDR3, the DNA is TGTGCCACCAGTGACATGACAGGGGGCCGTGGCTACACCTTC.

The chain couples TRBV28 to TRBJ1-2; 11 bases are shared with TRBD1. Germline V gives CDR1 MDHEN, CDR2 SYDVKM. J lost 5 bases, V lost 11 bases, and 7 bases had no gene match. This CDR3 region has 13 residues. CDR3 sequence: CAVAGTGGYGYTF. CDR3 bases: TGTGCCGTTGCCGGGACAGGGGGGTATGGCTACACCTTC.

The genes are TRBV3-1 (or the pseudogene TRBV3-2) and TRBJ2-4, with D perhaps TRBD1 (6 bases). With 3 bases removed from V and 0 bases from J, the gap between germline ends came to 15 bases. CDR1 LGHDT and CDR2 YNNKEL come from the germline V gene (reference sequence). CDR3 length equals 17 residues. CDR3 DNA: TGTGCCAGCAGCCAGAGGGGCCAGGGGCTAGCCAAAAACATTCAGTACTTC. Translation gives CASSQRGQGLAKNIQYF.

V is TRBV19 and J is TRBJ1-5; D unclear. The CDR3 has 16 amino acids. CDR1 is LNHDA, CDR2 SQIVND, per germline (reference sequence). V lost 9 bases and J lost 2, with 20 bases in between. This CDR3 is CASSDGGGQRNQPQHF. Written as DNA, the CDR3 is TGTGCCAGCTCTGATGGAGGCGGCCAACGCAATCAGCCCCAGCATTTT.

V is TRBV2 and J is TRBJ1-6; TRBD1 matches 8 bases. With 7 bases clipped from V and 5 bases from J, the junction kept 7 bases outside the gene matches. Germline values: CDR1 SNHLY, CDR2 FYNNEI. The CDR3 covers 15 residues. The CDR3 is CASTLDRVNNSPLHF. The DNA of the CDR3 is TGTGCCAGCACTTTGGACAGGGTAAATAATTCACCCCTCCACTTT.

The rearrangement links TRBV6-1 to TRBJ2-2, with 7 bases fitting TRBD1. The CDR3 contains 15 residues. Trimming removed 0 bases from V and 6 bases from J; junction bases left unmatched: 4. Germline V gives CDR1 MNHNS, CDR2 SASEGT. DNA for the CDR3: TGTGCCAGCAGTGAAGCCTCCCAGGGGGCCGGGGAGCTGTTTTTT. It codes for CASSEASQGAGELFF.

The chain recombines TRBV3-1 (or the pseudogene TRBV3-2) with TRBJ1-1, with 8 bases aligning to TRBD1. The CDR3 is 14 residues long. Germline V lookup: CDR1 LGHDT, CDR2 YNNKEL (reference sequence). Unmatched junction bases numbered 9, after V lost 1 base and J lost 11 bases. CDR3 residues: CASSQGGTGRGAFF. Here the CDR3 DNA reads TGTGCCAGCAGCCAAGGTGGGACAGGCAGGGGGGCTTTCTTT.

The rearrangement joins TRBV4-2 to TRBJ2-3; maybe TRBD1 (6 bases). The CDR3 covers 17 residues. V lost 4 bases and J lost 5, with 22 bases in between. Germline lookup yields CDR1 LGHNA and CDR2 YNFKEQ. CDR3: CASSPRLGATTGDTQYF. The CDR3 DNA is TGTGCCAGCAGCCCCCGTTTGGGGGCGACGACCGGAGATACGCAGTATTTT.

This chain connects TRBV19 to TRBJ1-5; 8 nucleotides match TRBD1. From germline, CDR1 is LNHDA and CDR2 SQIVND (reference sequence). After removal of 5 bases from V and 2 bases from J, the junction contained 2 bases not matched to a gene. The CDR3 loop spans 14 amino acids. CDR3 region: CASSSGQGNQPQHF. CDR3 DNA sequence: TGTGCCAGTAGTTCGGGACAGGGCAATCAGCCCCAGCATTTT.

There are a few counts of this clone. The genes are TRBV7-9 and TRBJ2-7; D gene uncertain. The CDR3 runs 11 residues. CDR1 is SEHNR and CDR2 is FQNEAQ in the germline V gene (reference sequence). V dropped 5 bases and J dropped 6 bases, with 8 bases sitting between them. The CDR3: CASSGYSEQYF. The CDR3 DNA follows: TGTGCCAGCAGCGGATACAGCGAGCAGTACTTC.

V and J are TRBV6-5 and TRBJ2-7; 8 bases are shared with TRBD2. Losses at the gene ends were 8 bases for V and 4 bases for J; bases not matched to a gene: 10. This CDR3 has 14 amino acids. Germline lookup yields CDR1 MNHEY and CDR2 SVGAGI. CDR3 in amino acids: CASLSGSGGYEQYF. For the CDR3, the DNA is TGTGCCAGCCTGAGCGGGAGCGGGGGTTACGAGCAGTACTTC.

The genes are TRBV18 and TRBJ2-5; possibly TRBD2 for D (6 bases). CDR1 and CDR2 from the germline V gene are KGHSH and LQKENI. The CDR3 totals 15 residues. Trimming removed 0 bases at V and 4 bases at J, with 12 bases between. For the CDR3, the DNA is TGTGCCAGCTCACCACCGGGACTCCGAGGAGAGACCCAGTACTTC. This translates into CASSPPGLRGETQYF.

This chain connects TRBV4-2 to TRBJ1-6; 9 positions match TRBD1. The V segment lost 4 bases and the J segment 7 bases; nucleotides outside the gene matches: 11. The CDR3 has 17 residues. The germline CDR1 and CDR2 sequences are LGHNA and YNFKEQ. This CDR3 reads CASSPQFGQGSNSPLHF. The CDR3 DNA sequence: TGTGCCAGCAGCCCACAGTTTGGACAGGGGTCAAATTCACCCCTCCACTTT.